This TCR beta chain stems from a study of early T cells in non-severe SARS-CoV-2 infection. Study summary: Whole-blood bulk RNA, unsorted, was sequenced, and chains were unpaired. Study-wide results and limits: The VDJdb matching leaned toward anti-spike CD8 responses and overlooked private and CD4 specificities.

This CDR3 region has 14 residues. J gave up 4 bases and V 10 bases, and 8 bases lay outside the gene matches. Germline V CDR1 and CDR2: ENHRY, SYGVKD. This clonotype was counted a few times. Its cognate antigen is unknown. Each single cDNA molecule received a unique molecular identifier. MiXCR was run by TCRdb on the 5' RACE reads, yielding one entry per CDR3 protein. The top ten hold 4.5% to 6.5% of the sample, which has 75,000 to 95,000 distinct CDR3 sequences, around 17% seen once. This TCR was sampled from an adult who was a healthcare worker with PCR-confirmed SARS-CoV-2 infection or an uninfected control (not recorded which). The chain is built from TRBV10-3 and TRBJ2-7; the match to TRBD1 covers 12 bases. Sample: whole blood, taken at baseline. The CDR3 DNA follows: TGTGCCACCTCCGGGACAGGGGGCTGGTACGAGCAGTACTTC. Protein product: CATSGTGGWYEQYF.